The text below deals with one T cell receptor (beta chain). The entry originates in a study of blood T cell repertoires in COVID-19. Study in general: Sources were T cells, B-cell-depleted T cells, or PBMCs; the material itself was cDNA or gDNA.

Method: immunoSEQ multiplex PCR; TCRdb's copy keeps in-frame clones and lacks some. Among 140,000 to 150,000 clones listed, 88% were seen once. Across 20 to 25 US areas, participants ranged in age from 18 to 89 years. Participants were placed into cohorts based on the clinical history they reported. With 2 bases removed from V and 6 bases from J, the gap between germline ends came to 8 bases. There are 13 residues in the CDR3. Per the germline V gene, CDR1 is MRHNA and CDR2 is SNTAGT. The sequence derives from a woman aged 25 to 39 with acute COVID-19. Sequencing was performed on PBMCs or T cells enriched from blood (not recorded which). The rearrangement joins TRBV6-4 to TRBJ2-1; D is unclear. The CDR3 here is CASSDNLVNEQFF. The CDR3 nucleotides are TGTGCCAGCAGTGACAATCTAGTCAATGAGCAGTTCTTC.